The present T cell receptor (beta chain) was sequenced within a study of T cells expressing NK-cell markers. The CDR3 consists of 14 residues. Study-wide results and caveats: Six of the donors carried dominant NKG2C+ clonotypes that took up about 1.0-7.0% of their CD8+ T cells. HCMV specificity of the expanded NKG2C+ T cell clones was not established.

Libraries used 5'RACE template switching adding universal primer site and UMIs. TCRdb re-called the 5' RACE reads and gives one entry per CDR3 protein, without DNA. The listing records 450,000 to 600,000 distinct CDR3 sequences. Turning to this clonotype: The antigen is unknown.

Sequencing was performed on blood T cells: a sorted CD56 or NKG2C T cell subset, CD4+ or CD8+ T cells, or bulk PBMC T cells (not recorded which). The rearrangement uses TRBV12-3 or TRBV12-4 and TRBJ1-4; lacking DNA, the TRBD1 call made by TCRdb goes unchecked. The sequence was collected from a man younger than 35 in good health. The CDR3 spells CASTLTGTNEKLFF.